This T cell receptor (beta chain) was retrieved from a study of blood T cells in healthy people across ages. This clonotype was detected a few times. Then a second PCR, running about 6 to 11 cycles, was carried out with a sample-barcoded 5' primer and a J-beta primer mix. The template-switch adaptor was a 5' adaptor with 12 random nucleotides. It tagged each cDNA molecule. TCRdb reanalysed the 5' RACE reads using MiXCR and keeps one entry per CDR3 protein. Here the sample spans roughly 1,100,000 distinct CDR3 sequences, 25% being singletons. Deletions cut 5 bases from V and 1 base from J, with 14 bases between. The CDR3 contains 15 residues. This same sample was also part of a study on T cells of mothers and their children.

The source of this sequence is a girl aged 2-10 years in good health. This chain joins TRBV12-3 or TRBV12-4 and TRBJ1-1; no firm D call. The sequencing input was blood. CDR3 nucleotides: TGTGCCAGCAGTCCCCCAGTTACGGAGAACACTGAAGCTTTCTTT. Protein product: CASSPPVTENTEAFF.